These 13 T cell receptor beta chains were all obtained from the same sample, sequenced in a study of somatic mutations in cytotoxic T cells in rheumatoid arthritis. This table comes from immunoSEQ multiplex PCR, and its TCRdb copy is limited to in-frame clones, with some not included. The sample comprises tens of thousands of clones, approximately 80% of which are singletons, and around 3% rests with the top ten. The sample taken for sequencing was CD8+ T cells sorted from blood. Receptor source: a man aged 35-49 years in good health.

This clone is a singleton in its sample. CDR3 sequence (DNA): TGTGCCACCAGCAGAGATGGCATGTGGGAGACCCAGTACTTC. Translating gives CATSRDGMWETQYF. The chain joins TRBV15 to TRBJ2-5, with D hard to call. V was trimmed by 0 bases and J by 5 bases, leaving 10 bases between them. The CDR3 is 14 residues long. CDR1 and CDR2 (germline): LNHNV, YYDKDF (reference sequence).

The rearrangement links TRBV27 to TRBJ1-4, with D possibly TRBD1 on 6 matching bases. Trimming cost V 6 bases and J 8 bases, with 19 bases left between them. The CDR3 loop spans 15 amino acids. Germline V gene data show CDR1 as MNHEY and CDR2 as SMNVEV (reference sequence). The CDR3 is CASSPAGGWWEKLFF. CDR3 coding DNA: TGTGCCAGCAGCCCCGCCGGGGGCTGGTGGGAAAAACTGTTTTTT.

This clone was counted only a few times. The chain carries TRBV30 and TRBJ1-5; D is uncertain. The V gene lost 3 bases and the J gene lost 4 bases, with 7 bases spanning the gap. CDR1 is GTSNPN and CDR2 is SVGIG in the germline V gene (reference sequence). The CDR3 has 12 amino acids. The DNA of the CDR3 is TGTGCCTGGAGCGACGGGAATCAGCCCCAGCATTTT. Translated: CAWSDGNQPQHF.

The CDR3 DNA reads as TGCGCCAGCAGCCAAGAACCAGGGGGCTTAAGCTCCTACAATGAGCAGTTCTTC. Translated: CASSQEPGGLSSYNEQFF. The chain uses TRBV4-1 and TRBJ2-1; 8 positions match TRBD1. The J segment lost 0 bases and the V segment lost 0 bases, leaving 7 bases of the junction unmatched. Per germline, CDR1 MGHRA and CDR2 YSYEKL. The CDR3 extends over 18 amino acids.

CDR3 sequence: CASSIQGWERPQHF. The CDR3 DNA reads as TGTGCCAGTAGTATACAGGGCTGGGAGCGGCCCCAGCATTTT. The J gene is TRBJ1-5, the V gene TRBV19, with D possibly matching TRBD1 (5 bases). The CDR3 is made up of 14 amino acids. From germline, CDR1 is LNHDA and CDR2 SQIVND (reference sequence). V was shortened by 2 bases and J by 9 bases, with 14 bases between the two germline ends.

The V and J genes are TRBV27 and TRBJ2-3; tentative D call: TRBD2 (6 bases). CDR3 length: 16 amino acids. Trimming pared 3 bases from V and 0 bases from J, leaving 13 bases between. Germline V lookup: CDR1 MNHEY, CDR2 SMNVEV (reference sequence). The DNA for the CDR3 is TGTGCCAGCAGTTTCTTCGCGGGGACTAGCACAGATACGCAGTATTTT. It translates to CASSFFAGTSTDTQYF.

This chain links TRBV7-9 with TRBJ2-6, with D unclear. The CDR3 consists of 16 residues. In germline, CDR1 is SEHNR, CDR2 FQNEAQ (reference sequence). The germline V and J ends were trimmed by 4 bases and 4 bases, with 14 bases remaining between them. CDR3 amino acids: CASSSIHVDGANVLTF. CDR3 nucleotide sequence: TGTGCCAGCAGCTCAATACACGTCGACGGGGCCAACGTCCTGACTTTC.

This clone was detected a few times. The chain couples TRBV19 to TRBJ1-5; tentatively, D is TRBD1 (6 bases). The CDR3 is 15 residues long. Trimming left V 6 bases short and J 2 bases short, with 14 bases between. The V gene's germline CDR1 is LNHDA and CDR2 SQIVND (reference sequence). The CDR3 DNA is TGTGCCAGTAGCCCCAAGGGGGAAGGCAATCAGCCCCAGCATTTT. Translation gives CASSPKGEGNQPQHF. Together with reference TRBV19 and TRBJ1-5, the CDR3 gives the full variable domain: DGGITQSPKYLFRKEGQNVTLSCEQNLNHDAMYWYRQDPGQGLRLIYYSQIVNDFQKGDIAEGYSVSREKKESFPLTVTSAQKNPTAFYLCASSPKGEGNQPQHFGDGTRLSIL.

The CDR3: CASSAGSGGNTIYF. As DNA, the CDR3 is TGTGCCAGCTCAGCCGGGAGCGGTGGAAACACCATATATTTT. This chain links TRBV18 with TRBJ1-3; no clear D gene. The CDR3 contains 14 residues. The germline V gene encodes CDR1 KGHSH and CDR2 LQKENI. V shed 5 bases and J shed 3 bases, with 11 bases lying between them.

This clone was seen just once. As DNA, the CDR3 is TGTGCCAGCACCCCAGGGACAGGGGCCTACGAGCAGTACTTC. Translation: CASTPGTGAYEQYF. The rearrangement joins TRBV7-6 to TRBJ2-7; TRBD1 agrees at 10 bases. J was trimmed by 2 bases and V by 7 bases; bases with no gene match: 5. The germline gives CDR1 SGHVS, CDR2 FNYEAQ. CDR3 length: 14 residues.

The V call is TRBV28, the J call TRBJ1-3, with TRBD1 matching over 7 bases. From germline, CDR1 is MDHEN and CDR2 SYDVKM. V trimming: 7 bases; J trimming: 8 bases; junction bases outside the gene matches: 20. There are 17 residues in the CDR3. CDR3 bases: TGTGCCAGCAATGGAGCCTCAGGGGGACCTGGTTACGACACCATATATTTT. This codes for CASNGASGGPGYDTIYF.

The J gene is TRBJ2-1, the V gene TRBV6-1; no clear D. This CDR3 is 13 amino acids long. Deletions cut 10 bases from V and 0 bases from J, with 10 bases between. Germline V gene sequence: CDR1 MNHNS, CDR2 SASEGT. CDR3 DNA sequence: TGTGCCACCGCCTCCGCCTCCTACAATGAGCAGTTCTTC. This sequence encodes CATASASYNEQFF.

The J gene is TRBJ2-1, the V gene TRBV4-1; 10 bases are a match to TRBD1. CDR1 and CDR2 (germline): MGHRA, YSYEKL. V dropped 1 base and J dropped 4; count of bases not matched to a gene: 7. This CDR3 contains 17 residues. CDR3 in amino acids: CASSQVAPGQGYNEQFF. DNA for the CDR3: TGCGCCAGCAGCCAAGTGGCCCCGGGACAGGGGTACAATGAGCAGTTCTTC.